This T cell receptor (beta chain) derives from a study of metastatic and nonmetastatic thyroid tumors. Turning to the study itself: Repertoire comparison spanned blood and tumor or nodule tissue of malignant and benign thyroid patients. Study-wide results and limits: Reportedly, malignant thyroid tumors had significantly higher TCR beta diversity than benign nodules, in blood and tumor.

No patient received treatment before thyroid surgery. Methods used by the authors: To classify distant metastasis in papillary thyroid cancer, a model was built from CDR3 differences across clinicopathological groups. TCRdb reanalyzed the PCR reads with MiXCR. Here the V and J calls rest on TCRdb's processing, not on the authors' analysis. This table has under 25,000 clones, over 25% appearing once. With respect to this clone: The antigen is undetermined.

Germline V CDR1 and CDR2: DFQATT, SNEGSKA (reference sequence). This CDR3 contains 12 residues. The J segment lost 6 bases and the V segment lost 4 bases, leaving 3 bases of the junction unmatched. The chain has TRBV20-1 and TRBJ2-7; TRBD2 matches at 10 bases. Material for sequencing was blood. The sequence was obtained from a female donor with papillary thyroid cancer or a benign thyroid nodule (not recorded which). Some clones in this sample may be carry-over from other donors' samples. CDR3 DNA sequence: TGCAGTGCTAATAGCGGGAGGTTCGAGCAGTACTTC. Its protein is CSANSGRFEQYF.